A selection of T cell receptor beta chains follows, all from one sample in a study of blood T cell repertoires in COVID-19. The data were produced by immunoSEQ multiplex PCR, yet TCRdb's version contains in-frame clones alone and is incomplete. The sample lists under 85,000 clones, around four fifths occurring once. The sample was peripheral blood. The receptors derive from a human donor in a cohort sampled during active COVID-19. Each CDR3 is given without its conserved first and last residue. The order of the fields is J gene, clone size, CDR3 length, V gene, CDR3 protein. For some rows the clone size is stated as once, few or many, or as a class when expanded; others skip it.

TRBJ1-1 NA 13 TRBV29-1 SVEGSTGNWAEAF
TRBJ2-7 NA 10 TRBV5-1 ASSSQGHEQY
TRBJ1-6 NA 14 TRBV11-2 ASSLRGSSYNSPLH
TRBJ1-1 NA 12 TRBV2 ASRGDGKNTEAF
TRBJ1-2 NA 12 TRBV5-1 ASSLTGTPHGYT
TRBJ2-2 NA 17 TRBV2 ARSVTSGGPNKNTGELF
TRBJ2-7 NA 11 TRBV5-1 ASSLDDSSEQY
TRBJ2-3 NA 14 TRBV5-6 ASSILPGGRTDTQY
TRBJ2-5 NA 14 TRBV11-2 ASSLGPGQGQETQY
TRBJ2-7 NA 13 TRBV7-9 ASSPYGGSVYEQY
TRBJ1-1 NA 13 TRBV5-1 ASSSGLNKNTEAF
TRBJ1-4 NA 14 TRBV5-1 ASSLGGTGLNEKLF
TRBJ2-7 NA 15 TRBV6-1 ASSEWLHTSAFGEQY
TRBJ1-5 NA 14 TRBV28 ASSQTQGTGNQPQH
TRBJ1-1 NA 12 TRBV2 ASSAGGSDTEAF
TRBJ2-2 few 11 TRBV12-3/TRBV12-4 ASSLVAIGELF
TRBJ1-6 NA 16 TRBV4-3 ASSQEGAGRGSNSPLH
TRBJ1-2 NA 11 TRBV7-5 VRSLQGYYGYT
TRBJ2-7 once 13 TRBV18 ASSPDRVPSYEQY
TRBJ1-5 NA 12 TRBV2 ASRGVDRVLPQH
TRBJ2-7 NA 9 TRBV12-1 ASSFLSEQY
TRBJ1-6 NA 13 TRBV4-1 ASSRRTGDNSPLH
TRBJ1-1 NA 13 TRBV28 ASSSIPVPARGAF
TRBJ2-3 NA 13 TRBV11-2 ASSLGNRGADTQY
TRBJ2-5 NA 14 TRBV5-1 ASSPGLADRIETQY
TRBJ2-5 large 13 TRBV5-4 ASSLVLAGQETQY
TRBJ1-5 NA 12 TRBV27 ASRQGFSNQPQH
TRBJ2-7 NA 15 TRBV7-9 ASSQLLQTGGIGEQY
TRBJ2-1 NA 14 TRBV7-9 ASRTHTSGGNNEQF
TRBJ1-6 NA 13 TRBV30 AWSYPDRDHSPLH
TRBJ2-7 NA 12 TRBV5-4 ASSFRRSSYEQY
TRBJ2-3 NA 13 TRBV2 ASAGSGGYTDTQY